Below, one T cell receptor (beta chain) is given with its context. These data come from a study of blood T cell repertoires in COVID-19. Method: immunoSEQ multiplex PCR; TCRdb's copy keeps in-frame clones and lacks some. Of 150,000 or so clones in the sample, 92% were seen once. The CDR3 covers 14 residues. The V gene's germline CDR1 is SGDLS and CDR2 YYNGEE. V gave up 2 bases and J gave up 7 bases, with 15 bases separating them. The sample comprised peripheral blood. The chain combines TRBV9 with TRBJ2-5; perhaps TRBD1 as D (5 bases). The TCR comes from a man aged 25-40 years with COVID-19, enrolled during active disease. For the CDR3, the DNA is TGTGCCAGCAGCGTTGACATTCAGCAGGGGACCCAGTACTTC. Protein sequence: CASSVDIQQGTQYF.